These T cell receptor beta chains were read from a single sample in a study of blood T cell repertoires in COVID-19. The repertoire was sequenced with immunoSEQ multiplex PCR; TCRdb's copy has only in-frame clones and lacks some. This sample carries more than 250,000 clones, approximately 91% of them seen once, and the ten largest clones take 0.7%. Input material: peripheral blood. The receptors derive from a human donor in a cohort sampled during active COVID-19. The CDR3 runs from the conserved cysteine through the conserved F or W. A D gene is named only where the DNA matches it firmly. Clone size is stated in some rows and not others, as once, few, many or a class when expanded.

v_call	j_call	d_call	clone_size	cdr3_nt	cdr3_aa
TRBV3-1/TRBV3-2	TRBJ2-6	TRBD1	.	TGTGCCAGCACCCTATGGACAGGGGACACCTCTGGGGCCAACGTCCTGACTTTC	CASTLWTGDTSGANVLTF
TRBV5-4	TRBJ2-1	.	.	TGTGCCAGCAGCTTGACAGTCGACAGCTACAATGAGCAGTTCTTC	CASSLTVDSYNEQFF
TRBV9	TRBJ2-7	TRBD2	.	TGTGCCAGCAGCGGGACTAGCGGGGGGCCGGGGGAGCAGTACTTC	CASSGTSGGPGEQYF
TRBV7-7	TRBJ2-7	TRBD2	.	TGTGCCAGCAGCTTAGTAGGACCGGGGGGGGACTACGAGCAGTACTTC	CASSLVGPGGDYEQYF
TRBV7-2	TRBJ1-2	.	.	TGTGCCAGCAGCTTAGATGGGGAGGGGCTTGGGGGTGGCTACACCTTC	CASSLDGEGLGGGYTF
TRBV28	TRBJ1-1	.	.	TGTGCCAGCAGTTTTTTAGTGGGCGGGATGAACACTGAAGCTTTCTTT	CASSFLVGGMNTEAFF
TRBV11-2	TRBJ2-1	TRBD2	.	TGTGCCAGCAGCTTGGGACTAGCGGGTCTTGCCTCCTACAATGAGCAGTTCTTC	CASSLGLAGLASYNEQFF
TRBV13	TRBJ1-2	TRBD1	.	TGTGCCAGCAGCTCCCTGGACAGGGGCTCCTATGGCTACACCTTC	CASSSLDRGSYGYTF
TRBV19	TRBJ1-1	.	.	TGTGCCAGTAGTATAGGGGGGCACACCGGAGAGGGCAACACTGAAGCTTTCTTT	CASSIGGHTGEGNTEAFF
TRBV7-2	TRBJ2-7	TRBD2	.	TGTGCCAGCAGCTCGAGCGGGAGGGGCTACGAGCAGTACTTC	CASSSSGRGYEQYF
TRBV7-8	TRBJ2-7	TRBD2	.	TGTGCCAGCAGCTTAGAGGCGGGCAGGGAGGGACTTTACGAGCAGTACTTC	CASSLEAGREGLYEQYF
TRBV27	TRBJ1-3	.	.	TGTGCCAGCAGTCCCACAGGGTTCGGAAACACCATATATTTT	CASSPTGFGNTIYF
TRBV4-3	TRBJ2-7	TRBD2	.	TGCGCCAGCAGCCAAGCTCTGGCTAGCGGGAGTCCATACGAGCAGTACTTC	CASSQALASGSPYEQYF
TRBV27	TRBJ1-4	.	.	TGTGCCAGCAGTTTTTTCGGTTTAACGAATGAAAAACTGTTTTTT	CASSFFGLTNEKLFF
TRBV5-5	TRBJ2-1	TRBD2	.	TGTGCCAGCAGCTTGGAGCCCCTGGGGAGCGGGGCCTACAATGAGCAGTTCTTC	CASSLEPLGSGAYNEQFF
TRBV28	TRBJ1-1	.	.	TGTGCCAGCAGTTTATATGGGGGGGCAGCTTTCTTT	CASSLYGGAAFF
TRBV7-6	TRBJ1-5	.	once	TGTGCCAGCAGCTTAACCGGACAAAGCAATCAGCCCCAGCATTTT	CASSLTGQSNQPQHF
TRBV11-2	TRBJ2-1	TRBD2	.	TGTGCCAGCATCAAGACTAGCGGGACTCTCAATGAGCAGTTCTTC	CASIKTSGTLNEQFF
TRBV10-3	TRBJ2-2	.	.	TGTGCCATCAACAGGGTCCAAGGCACCGGGGAGCTGTTTTTT	CAINRVQGTGELFF
TRBV18	TRBJ2-7	TRBD1	.	TGTGCCAGCTCAATGACAGGGGGCCGCTCCTACGAGCAGTACTTC	CASSMTGGRSYEQYF
TRBV7-2	TRBJ1-2	.	.	TGTGCCAGCAGCTTATTGACAGGTCGCCCCGGCTACACCTTC	CASSLLTGRPGYTF
TRBV4-1	TRBJ1-5	.	.	TGCGCCAGCAGCCAAGGCCCGCGGGGGGGCGCGGAGCCCCAGCATTTT	CASSQGPRGGAEPQHF
TRBV6-5	TRBJ1-2	TRBD1	.	TGTGCCAGCAGTTACTACCGACAGGGGTCCTATGGCTACACCTTC	CASSYYRQGSYGYTF
TRBV9	TRBJ2-7	.	.	TGTGCCAGCAGCGTAGTAGTCGTTGGCGAGCAGTACTTC	CASSVVVVGEQYF
TRBV4-3	TRBJ2-7	TRBD2	.	TGCGCCAGCAGCCCGGGGACTAGCGGGACTACCTACGAGCAGTACTTC	CASSPGTSGTTYEQYF
TRBV2	TRBJ1-1	.	.	TGTGCCAGCAGATACAGGGCTCACACTGAAGCTTTCTTT	CASRYRAHTEAFF
TRBV27	TRBJ2-3	.	.	TGTGCCAGCAGTGACAACTCAGATACGCAGTATTTT	CASSDNSDTQYF
TRBV7-9	TRBJ2-7	.	.	TGTGCCAGCAGCTTAGTGGGTCGGGGGACAGACTCTTACGAGCAGTACTTC	CASSLVGRGTDSYEQYF
TRBV6-5	TRBJ1-2	TRBD1	.	TGTGCCAGCACTCAGGGGGCTTCGGTCTATGGCTACACCTTC	CASTQGASVYGYTF
TRBV4-1	TRBJ2-7	.	few	TGCGCCAGCAGCCCCATCAGCGGTTCCTACGAGCAGTACTTC	CASSPISGSYEQYF
TRBV7-6	TRBJ1-1	.	.	TGTGCCAGCAGCTTCGCCCCCCGAGGGGGGAACACTGAAGCTTTCTTT	CASSFAPRGGNTEAFF
TRBV5-6	TRBJ1-2	TRBD1	few	TGTGCCAGCAGTGTCTTAAGGGACAGGCCTCACTACACCTTC	CASSVLRDRPHYTF
TRBV4-3	TRBJ2-7	TRBD1	.	TGCGCCAGCAGCCCCGGGACAGCGAGCTCCTACGAGCAGTACTTC	CASSPGTASSYEQYF
TRBV2	TRBJ1-2	.	.	TGTGCCAGCAGTGAGAGACTCGGGGAGGCTAACTATGGCTACACCTTC	CASSERLGEANYGYTF
TRBV19	TRBJ2-7	TRBD2	.	TGTGCCAGTAGTAGCGGGGGGGCCTACGAGCAGTACTTC	CASSSGGAYEQYF
TRBV6-4	TRBJ1-3	TRBD1	once	TGTGCCAGCAGTGACAAGAACAGGGGAGGAAACACCATATATTTT	CASSDKNRGGNTIYF
TRBV11-2	TRBJ2-1	.	.	TGTGCCAGCAGCTTAGGGGCCGGGAGCTCCTACAATGAGCAGTTCTTC	CASSLGAGSSYNEQFF
TRBV15	TRBJ2-7	.	.	TGTGCCACCAGCAGAGACGTCGGCGAGCAGTACTTC	CATSRDVGEQYF
TRBV27	TRBJ2-7	.	.	TGTGCCAGCAGGGTAGACGGTTCGGGGGAGCAGTACTTC	CASRVDGSGEQYF
TRBV18	TRBJ1-2	TRBD1	.	TGTGCCAGCTCCGGGACAGGGATTAACTATGGCTACACCTTC	CASSGTGINYGYTF
TRBV29-1	TRBJ1-3	.	many	TGCAGCGTTGCAGTAATTGGAAACACCATATATTTT	CSVAVIGNTIYF
TRBV20-1	TRBJ2-6	TRBD1	.	TGCAGTGCTAGTAAGGGGGCGCCTGGGGCCAACGTCCTGACTTTC	CSASKGAPGANVLTF
TRBV3-1/TRBV3-2	TRBJ2-7	.	.	TGTGCCAGCAGCCAAGATTGGGCAGGGAACGAGCAGTACTTC	CASSQDWAGNEQYF
TRBV28	TRBJ1-1	TRBD1	.	TGTGCCAGCAGTCCAATAGGTACTACAGGGGTAAACACTGAAGCTTTCTTT	CASSPIGTTGVNTEAFF
TRBV7-9	TRBJ1-4	.	few	TGTGCCAGCAGCTTAGCGGGGGCAGGTGAAAAACTGTTTTTT	CASSLAGAGEKLFF
TRBV11-3	TRBJ2-7	.	.	TGTGCCAGCAGCTTAGGGGGAGAGATCTACGAGCAGTACTTC	CASSLGGEIYEQYF
TRBV12-5	TRBJ2-1	.	.	TGTGCTAGTGGTTCGGGCGGGCCAGGGGACAATGAGCAGTTCTTC	CASGSGGPGDNEQFF
TRBV27	TRBJ1-2	.	.	TGTGCCAGCAGTTTATCGGAGCGAGGAGGCGGCTACACCTTC	CASSLSERGGGYTF
TRBV24-1	TRBJ2-7	.	.	TGTGCCACCAGTCGGGCAGGGTTTTATGAGCAGTACTTC	CATSRAGFYEQYF
TRBV30	TRBJ1-2	.	.	TGTGCCTGGAGTGGGGCCAGTGCTGGCTACACCTTC	CAWSGASAGYTF
TRBV6-5	TRBJ1-5	.	.	TGTGCCAGCAGTTACAGGGAGGGGACCAATCAGCCCCAGCATTTT	CASSYREGTNQPQHF
TRBV19	TRBJ1-1	.	.	TGTGCCAGTAGTATAGCCCGAAAGCGGACGGAATTGAACACTGAAGCTTTCTTT	CASSIARKRTELNTEAFF
TRBV6-5	TRBJ2-7	TRBD1	once	TGTGCCAGCAGGAACGACAGGGACCTCTACGAGCAGTACTTC	CASRNDRDLYEQYF
TRBV7-2	TRBJ2-7	TRBD2	.	TGTGCCAGCAGCAGACGCCCCGGACTAGCGGGGGAAATTCCCTACGAGCAGTACTTC	CASSRRPGLAGEIPYEQYF
TRBV27	TRBJ2-7	.	few	TGTGCCAGCAGATTGGGCGTTACCTCCTACGAGCAGTACTTC	CASRLGVTSYEQYF
TRBV12-5	TRBJ1-1	.	.	TGTGCTAGTGCCCAACAGGTGAACACTGAAGCTTTCTTT	CASAQQVNTEAFF
TRBV27	TRBJ1-1	.	.	TGTGCCAGCAGTCGCTGGGGGGACACTGAAGCTTTCTTT	CASSRWGDTEAFF
TRBV19	TRBJ1-5	.	.	TGTGCCAGTAGTATCTCAAGAGGCGGGGCACAGCCCCAGCATTTT	CASSISRGGAQPQHF
TRBV19	TRBJ2-1	TRBD1	.	TGTGCCAGTAGTTTGGGGACAGGGGATGGAAATGAGCAGTTCTTC	CASSLGTGDGNEQFF
TRBV15	TRBJ1-5	TRBD1	.	TGTGCCACCGGAAACAGGGGGAGCAATCAGCCCCAGCATTTT	CATGNRGSNQPQHF